These 8 T cell receptor beta chains came from one sample sequenced in a study of regulatory T cells in long-lasting Graves disease. Relying on iRepertoire HTBI primers and Arm-PCR of CDR3 regions, the team built TCR beta libraries. TCRdb independently ran MiXCR on the multiplex PCR reads; one entry per CDR3 protein. Among approximately 440,000 distinct CDR3 sequences, less than 25% were seen once, and the ten largest hold approximately 28%. Time point specified: persistent/refractory GD, antithyroid drugs over 5 years with positive TRAb. From PBMCs, RNA was extracted and then used to make the TCR library. The specimen comprised peripheral blood mononuclear cells (PBMCs), sampled when the disease was refractory, from a patient treated with antithyroid drugs. Receptor source: a female donor with Graves disease.

This clonotype was detected a few times. The rearrangement joins TRBV7-2 to TRBJ1-6, with 8 bases that match TRBD1. The germline CDR1 and CDR2 sequences are SGHTA and FQGNSA. The trim removed 5 bases at V and 10 bases at J, leaving 7 bases unmatched. This CDR3 is built from 14 residues. CDR3 loop: CASSTQGAWSPLHF. The CDR3 DNA is TGTGCCAGCAGCACCCAGGGGGCATGGTCACCCCTCCACTTT.

This clonotype was picked up many times. This rearrangement joins TRBV6-1 to TRBJ1-1; perhaps TRBD1 as D (6 bases). V was cut by 6 bases and J by 0 bases, with 11 bases left in between. This CDR3 has 14 residues. Germline V lookup: CDR1 MNHNS, CDR2 SASEGT. This CDR3 reads CASRGTGMNTEAFF. The CDR3 DNA follows: TGTGCCAGCAGGGGAACAGGGATGAACACTGAAGCTTTCTTT.

The chain joins TRBV5-4 to TRBJ2-5; D is possibly TRBD1 or TRBD2 (5 bases each). The CDR3 is 15 residues long. Trimming took 3 bases from V and 4 from J, leaving 16 bases between them. CDR1 is SGHNT and CDR2 is YYREEE in the germline V gene (reference sequence). The CDR3 sequence is CASSSHSTGGETQYF. The CDR3 nucleotides are TGTGCCAGCAGCTCTCATTCTACAGGAGGAGAGACCCAGTACTTC.

There are a few counts of this clonotype. V is TRBV7-9 and J is TRBJ2-7, with D hard to call. The germline V gene encodes CDR1 SEHNR and CDR2 FQNEAQ (reference sequence). The CDR3 totals 12 residues. Trimming left V 5 bases short and J 9 bases short, with 14 bases between. The CDR3 protein is CASSPLWAGQYF. The DNA for the CDR3 is TGTGCCAGCAGCCCTCTCTGGGCCGGGCAGTACTTC.

V is TRBV19 and J is TRBJ1-2, with TRBD1 as a possible D gene (6 bases). Germline V gene lookup returns CDR1 LNHDA and CDR2 SQIVND (reference sequence). Trimming pared 7 bases from V and 6 bases from J, leaving 21 bases between. The CDR3 length is 15 residues. CDR3 sequence reads: CASNAGGTMEDGYTF. In DNA, the CDR3 is TGTGCCAGTAACGCAGGAGGGACAATGGAGGATGGCTACACCTTC. Drawing the rest from reference TRBV19 and TRBJ1-2, the complete variable domain is DGGITQSPKYLFRKEGQNVTLSCEQNLNHDAMYWYRQDPGQGLRLIYYSQIVNDFQKGDIAEGYSVSREKKESFPLTVTSAQKNPTAFYLCASNAGGTMEDGYTFGSGTRLTVV.

This clonotype was recorded once. One base away lies a much larger clone, so this may be a sequencing read error. The chain employs TRBV20-1 and TRBJ2-5, with TRBD2 identical over 14 bases. The CDR3 extends over 17 amino acids. Germline V lookup: CDR1 DFQATT, CDR2 SNEGSKA (reference sequence). V gave up 6 bases and J gave up 9 bases; unmatched junction bases: 18. The CDR3 DNA reads TGCAGTGCCCTCCCCCCACGACTAGCGGGAGGGAGGGAGGCCCAGTACTTC. It yields the protein CSALPPRLAGGREAQYF.

This clonotype was detected a few times. This chain uses TRBV5-1 with TRBJ1-2, with a weak D call TRBD1 (5 bases). Trimming took 4 bases from V and 5 from J, leaving 18 bases between them. The CDR3 has 15 amino acids. The germline V gene has CDR1 SGHRS and CDR2 YFSETQ. The CDR3 nucleotides read TGCGCCAGCAGCACCGGATCGGGCAGGGTATATGGCTACACCTTC. Translating it yields CASSTGSGRVYGYTF. Drawing the rest from reference TRBV5-1 and TRBJ1-2, the complete variable domain is KAGVTQTPRYLIKTRGQQVTLSCSPISGHRSVSWYQQTPGQGLQFLFEYFSETQRNKGNFPGRFSGRQFSNSRSEMNVSTLELGDSALYLCASSTGSGRVYGYTFGSGTRLTVV.

There are many counts of this clonotype. The rearrangement uses TRBV11-1 and TRBJ2-5, with D tentatively TRBD1 (5 bases). Germline CDR1 is SGHAT and CDR2 is FQDESV (reference sequence). The CDR3 runs 14 residues. The ends were cut back, 5 bases at V and 4 bases at J, with 14 bases in the middle. The CDR3 loop is CASSPYQGSETQYF. The CDR3 DNA reads as TGTGCCAGCAGCCCGTACCAGGGTTCAGAGACCCAGTACTTC.